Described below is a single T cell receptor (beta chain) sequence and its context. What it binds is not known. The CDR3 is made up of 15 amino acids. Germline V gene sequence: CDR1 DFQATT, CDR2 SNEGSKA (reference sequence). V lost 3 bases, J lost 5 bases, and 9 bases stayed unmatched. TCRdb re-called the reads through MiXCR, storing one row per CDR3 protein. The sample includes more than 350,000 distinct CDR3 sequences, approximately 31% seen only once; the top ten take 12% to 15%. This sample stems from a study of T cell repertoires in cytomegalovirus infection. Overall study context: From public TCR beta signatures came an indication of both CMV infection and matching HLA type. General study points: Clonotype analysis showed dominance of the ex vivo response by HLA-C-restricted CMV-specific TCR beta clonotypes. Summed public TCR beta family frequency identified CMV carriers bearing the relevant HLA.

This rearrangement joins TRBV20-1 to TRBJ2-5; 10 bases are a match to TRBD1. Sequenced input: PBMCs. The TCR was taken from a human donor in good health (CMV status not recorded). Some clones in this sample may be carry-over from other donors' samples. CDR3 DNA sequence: TGCAGTGCTAGGAGACAGGGGGCGTTTTTGGAGACCCAGTACTTC. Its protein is CSARRQGAFLETQYF.